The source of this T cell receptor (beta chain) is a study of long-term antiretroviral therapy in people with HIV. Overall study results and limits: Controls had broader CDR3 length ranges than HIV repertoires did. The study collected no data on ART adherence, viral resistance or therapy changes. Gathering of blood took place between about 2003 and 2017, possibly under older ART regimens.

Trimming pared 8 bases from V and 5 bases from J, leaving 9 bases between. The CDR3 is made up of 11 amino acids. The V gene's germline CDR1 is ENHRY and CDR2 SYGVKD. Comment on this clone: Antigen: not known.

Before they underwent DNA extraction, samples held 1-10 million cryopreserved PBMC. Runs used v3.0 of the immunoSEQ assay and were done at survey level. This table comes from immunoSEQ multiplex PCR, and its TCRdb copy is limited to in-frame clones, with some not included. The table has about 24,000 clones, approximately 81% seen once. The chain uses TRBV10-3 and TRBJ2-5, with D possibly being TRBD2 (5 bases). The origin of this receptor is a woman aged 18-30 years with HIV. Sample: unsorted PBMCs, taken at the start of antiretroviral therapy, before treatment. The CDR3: CAIGLGETQYF. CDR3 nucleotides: TGTGCCATCGGACTTGGGGAGACCCAGTACTTC.